This T cell receptor beta chain was captured by sequencing in a study of T cell responses to AZD1222 COVID-19 vaccine. Study-wide points: Across the whole spike, CD4 TCRs peaked at regions 160-218 and 743-854.

Sequencing used immunoSEQ multiplex PCR; TCRdb keeps in-frame clones, though not all of them. This repertoire shows 170,000 or so clones, roughly 88% found once; its top ten account for 11%. The CDR3 sequence is 16 residues long. V lost 5 bases to trimming and J lost 2 bases; unmatched junction nucleotides: 12. Germline V lookup: CDR1 SGHVS, CDR2 FQNEAQ. This clone turned up a few times. The antigen is unknown. Pooling was applied to second doses at about 4 or about 12 weeks. The sequence derives from an adult who received the AZD1222 COVID-19 vaccine. The gene calls are TRBV7-8 and TRBJ2-7; 7 bases map to TRBD2. This specimen consisted of peripheral blood, obtained 28 days after the second AZD1222 dose. CDR3 nucleotides: TGTGCCAGCAGCCTACCTCCGGGAGGATTAACCTACGAGCAGTACTTC. Translated, it gives CASSLPPGGLTYEQYF.